The 27 T cell receptor beta chains given below trace back to one sample, sequenced in a study of cytomegalovirus exposure and HLA in healthy donors. A multiplex PCR was run with 60 Vbeta primers and 13 Jbeta primers. Profiled with immunoSEQ multiplex PCR; TCRdb holds only in-frame clones, not every one. The sample consists of approximately 190,000 clones, around four fifths of them appearing once. The sequencing input was PBMCs. The receptors stem from a man aged 40-55 years in good health and CMV-seropositive.

The V call is TRBV19, the J call TRBJ1-2, with TRBD1 as a possible D gene (5 bases). The CDR3 consists of 17 residues. Germline CDR1 reads LNHDA; CDR2 reads SQIVND (reference sequence). V lost 3 bases and J lost 5, with 22 bases in between. The CDR3 DNA follows: TGTGCCAGTAGTATTAAGTTGGTGCGCGGGGCTGATTATGGCTACACCTTC. This encodes CASSIKLVRGADYGYTF.

The rearrangement joins TRBV11-2 to TRBJ1-6; D call uncertain. With 5 bases removed from V and 2 bases from J, the gap between germline ends came to 7 bases. Per the germline V gene, CDR1 is SGHAT and CDR2 is FQNNGV. The CDR3 runs 14 residues. The CDR3 sequence: CASSEGTYNSPLHF. The CDR3 DNA follows: TGTGCCAGCAGCGAGGGCACCTATAATTCACCCCTCCACTTT. The full variable domain, with the rest looked up from reference TRBV11-2 and TRBJ1-6, is EAGVAQSPRYKIIEKRQSVAFWCNPISGHATLYWYQQILGQGPKLLIQFQNNGVVDDSQLPKDRFSAERLKGVDSTLKIQPAKLEDSAVYLCASSEGTYNSPLHFGNGTRLTVT.

This clone was picked up one time. The rearrangement joins TRBV6-1 to TRBJ1-2; TRBD1 matches 8 bases. Germline V lookup: CDR1 MNHNS, CDR2 SASEGT. The CDR3 sequence is 15 residues long. The V and J ends lost 6 bases and 0 bases, in that order; junction bases with no gene match: 6. The DNA of the CDR3 is TGTGCCAGCAGAGGGGGACAGGCCGCTAACTATGGCTACACCTTC. This sequence encodes CASRGGQAANYGYTF.

This chain connects TRBV19 to TRBJ2-1; TRBD2 matches 7 bases. There are 15 residues in the CDR3. Germline CDR1 and CDR2: LNHDA and SQIVND (reference sequence). The ends lost 5 bases at V and 0 bases at J; junction bases unmatched: 4. CDR3 sequence: CASSVTSSSYNEQFF. For the CDR3, the DNA is TGTGCCAGTAGTGTGACTAGCAGCTCCTACAATGAGCAGTTCTTC.

This clone was detected only a few times. One end of the junction fails to match germline, which may point to a read error. V is TRBV27 and J is TRBJ2-1, with TRBD2 identical over 10 bases. Germline loops: CDR1 MNHEY, CDR2 SMNVEV (reference sequence). The CDR3 length is 12 residues. The CDR3 is CASSFHSGRWIF. The CDR3 DNA sequence: TGTGCCAGCAGTTTCCATAGCGGGAGGTGGATCTTC.

The chain joins TRBV6-5 to TRBJ2-3; D uncertain. V was shortened by 0 bases and J by 1 base, with 8 bases between the two germline ends. Per germline, CDR1 MNHEY and CDR2 SVGAGI. The length of the CDR3 is 15 residues. CDR3 loop: CASSYSLTRTDTQYF. CDR3 DNA: TGTGCCAGCAGTTACTCTCTGACTCGCACAGATACGCAGTATTTT.

J is TRBJ2-3 and V is TRBV9, with 11 bases fitting TRBD2. Germline V gene data show CDR1 as SGDLS and CDR2 as YYNGEE. Unmatched junction bases numbered 2, after V lost 1 base and J lost 1 base. This CDR3 has 16 residues. CDR3 in amino acids: CASSVLAGGGTDTQYF. In DNA form, the CDR3 reads TGTGCCAGCAGCGTACTAGCGGGAGGAGGCACAGATACGCAGTATTTT.

V gene TRBV19 combines with J gene TRBJ2-1; 9 bases are a match to TRBD2. The CDR3 extends over 15 amino acids. The V and J ends lost 5 bases and 7 bases, in that order; junction bases with no gene match: 9. CDR1 LNHDA and CDR2 SQIVND come from the germline V gene (reference sequence). CDR3 residues: CASSPLAGVGNEQFF. CDR3 nucleotide sequence: TGTGCCAGTAGTCCCTTAGCGGGAGTGGGAAATGAGCAGTTCTTC.

This clone has just one count. V gene TRBV9 combines with J gene TRBJ2-1; 8 nucleotides align to TRBD2. With V trimmed by 0 bases and J by 7 bases, 9 bases remained unmatched. The CDR3 sequence is 16 residues long. From germline, CDR1 is SGDLS and CDR2 YYNGEE. The CDR3 sequence is CASSVDPAGVGNEQFF. DNA of the CDR3: TGTGCCAGCAGCGTAGATCCAGCGGGAGTGGGGAATGAGCAGTTCTTC.

This chain links TRBV7-2 with TRBJ2-7, with 7 bases lining up with TRBD2. The CDR3 length is 14 residues. After removal of 5 bases from V and 0 bases from J, the junction contained 4 bases not matched to a gene. Germline CDR1 SGHTA, CDR2 FQGNSA. The CDR3 protein is CASSQTSSSYEQYF. CDR3 nucleotide sequence: TGTGCCAGCAGCCAGACTAGCAGCTCCTACGAGCAGTACTTC.

This sequence joins TRBV14 and TRBJ2-7; D gene uncertain. Per the germline V gene, CDR1 is SGHDN and CDR2 is FVKESK. This CDR3 contains 12 residues. Trimming took off 5 bases at V and 4 bases at J, with 9 bases between the two ends. The CDR3 loop is CASSLTWYEQYF. Here the CDR3 DNA reads TGTGCCAGCAGCTTAACTTGGTACGAGCAGTACTTC. The variable domain in full, with the rest retrieved from reference TRBV14 and TRBJ2-7, is EAGVTQFPSHSVIEKGQTVTLRCDPISGHDNLYWYRRVMGKEIKFLLHFVKESKQDESGMPNNRFLAERTGGTYSTLKVQPAELEDSGVYFCASSLTWYEQYFGPGTRLTVT.

V gene TRBV5-4 combines with J gene TRBJ1-2; TRBD1 matches at 7 bases. The CDR3 extends over 16 amino acids. The ends lost 0 bases at V and 0 bases at J; junction bases unmatched: 5. Germline CDR1 reads SGHNT; CDR2 reads YYREEE (reference sequence). The CDR3 DNA reads TGTGCCAGCAGCTTGGCCCGACAGGGATCTAACTATGGCTACACCTTC. It yields the protein CASSLARQGSNYGYTF.

CDR3 nucleotides: TGTGCCAGCAGTTTATTAAGGGGGAGACCCTACAATGAGCAGTTCTTC. It codes for CASSLLRGRPYNEQFF. This chain uses TRBV27 with TRBJ2-1, with TRBD1 as a possible D gene (6 bases). Trimming cost V 1 base and J 2 bases, with 12 bases left between them. CDR3 length: 16 residues. Germline CDR1 is MNHEY and CDR2 is SMNVEV (reference sequence).

The chain links TRBV7-6 to TRBJ2-7; D gene uncertain. The CDR3 sequence is 15 residues long. V was cut by 2 bases and J by 0 bases, with 11 bases left in between. In germline, CDR1 is SGHVS, CDR2 FNYEAQ. CDR3 region: CASSLSPGPSYEQYF. CDR3 coding DNA: TGTGCCAGCAGCTTATCCCCGGGTCCCTCCTACGAGCAGTACTTC.

This clone was seen a handful of times. The V and J genes are TRBV29-1 and TRBJ1-5; D not resolved. This CDR3 spans 13 amino acids. Germline CDR1 reads SQVTM; CDR2 reads ANQGSEA. V lost 4 bases, J lost 6 bases, and 13 bases lay in between. In nucleotides, the CDR3 is TGCAGCGTTGCTCCGGGATGGGGTCAGCCCCAGCATTTT. It is translated as CSVAPGWGQPQHF. The whole variable domain, remainder taken from reference TRBV29-1 and TRBJ1-5, is SAVISQKPSRDICQRGTSLTIQCQVDSQVTMMFWYRQQPGQSLTLIATANQGSEATYESGFVIDKFPISRPNLTFSTLTVSNMSPEDSSIYLCSVAPGWGQPQHFGDGTRLSIL.

The genes are TRBV28 and TRBJ1-1; TRBD1 might be the D (6 bases). V gave up 7 bases and J gave up 11 bases, with 17 bases separating them. In germline, CDR1 is MDHEN, CDR2 SYDVKM. The CDR3 totals 12 residues. The CDR3 nucleotides are TGTGCCAGCAACTTAAGGGGGGGATTCGCTTTCTTT. It is translated as CASNLRGGFAFF.

The CDR3 region is CASSLVVLKGLGEQFF. CDR3 nucleotide sequence: TGTGCCAGCAGCTTGGTCGTCCTGAAGGGGCTGGGTGAGCAGTTCTTC. The chain recombines TRBV5-6 with TRBJ2-1; D perhaps matches TRBD1 (5 bases). The CDR3 has 16 amino acids. The germline V gene has CDR1 SGHDT and CDR2 YYEEEE. V was clipped by 0 bases and J by 9 bases, with 19 bases between them. Based on the CDR3 plus reference TRBV5-6 and TRBJ2-1, the full variable domain is DAGVTQSPTHLIKTRGQQVTLRCSPKSGHDTVSWYQQALGQGPQFIFQYYEEEERQRGNFPDRFSGHQFPNYSSELNVNALLLGDSALYLCASSLVVLKGLGEQFFGPGTRLTVL.

This clone was observed a single time. CDR3 amino acids: CASKDGTGENEQFF. The CDR3 nucleotides read TGTGCCAGCAAGGACGGGACAGGGGAAAATGAGCAGTTCTTC. The chain employs TRBV28 and TRBJ2-1; 10 bases align to TRBD1. The germline V gene encodes CDR1 MDHEN and CDR2 SYDVKM. The CDR3 runs to 14 residues. With 7 bases clipped from V and 7 bases from J, the junction kept 7 bases outside the gene matches.

The chain is built from TRBV9 and TRBJ1-2, with 7 bases that match TRBD1. The CDR3 totals 15 residues. Germline V CDR1 and CDR2: SGDLS, YYNGEE. Germline trimming cut 0 bases from V and 3 bases from J; bases unmatched to any gene: 5. The CDR3 reads CASSVEVGQDYGYTF. CDR3 nucleotide sequence: TGTGCCAGCAGCGTAGAAGTAGGACAGGACTATGGCTACACCTTC.

The rearrangement links TRBV29-1 to TRBJ2-1; 11 nucleotides line up with TRBD1. The CDR3 length is 17 residues. Trimming at V came to 5 bases and at J to 8 bases, leaving 17 bases not matched to a gene. The germline V gene encodes CDR1 SQVTM and CDR2 ANQGSEA. The CDR3 sequence is CSVPDRGRQAGAYEQFF. The CDR3 coding sequence is TGCAGCGTTCCGGACAGGGGGCGCCAAGCGGGAGCTTATGAGCAGTTCTTC.

The chain is built from TRBV5-1 and TRBJ2-1; D possibly corresponds to TRBD2 (5 bases). This CDR3 is 14 amino acids long. The germline V gene encodes CDR1 SGHRS and CDR2 YFSETQ. Trimming pared 3 bases from V and 3 bases from J, leaving 10 bases between. CDR3 in amino acids: CASSSGLFYNEQFF. As DNA, the CDR3 is TGCGCCAGCAGCTCCGGACTGTTCTACAATGAGCAGTTCTTC.

V is TRBV7-8 and J is TRBJ1-1; 8 bases match TRBD1. V lost 4 bases to trimming and J lost 5 bases; unmatched junction nucleotides: 3. Germline CDR1 reads SGHVS; CDR2 reads FQNEAQ. This CDR3 comprises 13 residues. Here the CDR3 reads CASSWTGRTEAFF. The DNA for the CDR3 is TGTGCCAGCAGCTGGACAGGGCGGACTGAAGCTTTCTTT.

The rearrangement links TRBV19 to TRBJ1-1; no firm D call. Deletions cut 3 bases from V and 4 bases from J, with 12 bases between. The CDR3 runs to 14 residues. Germline-derived CDR1 and CDR2 are LNHDA and SQIVND (reference sequence). The CDR3 reads CASSMGSSVTEAFF. The CDR3 DNA follows: TGTGCCAGTAGTATGGGCAGTTCAGTCACTGAAGCTTTCTTT.

Points on this clone: This sample also contains other DNA sequences that code for the same CDR3. The chain uses TRBV7-9 and TRBJ2-2; D gene uncertain. This CDR3 has 15 amino acids. Trimming took 1 base from V and 4 from J, leaving 10 bases between them. Germline V lookup: CDR1 SEHNR, CDR2 FQNEAQ (reference sequence). For the CDR3, the DNA is TGTGCCAGCAGCTTAGTGGGCAGAGTCACCGGGGAGCTGTTTTTT. Translated: CASSLVGRVTGELFF.

The chain employs TRBV11-2 and TRBJ2-4; 11 nucleotides match TRBD1. The CDR3 totals 17 residues. Germline V gives CDR1 SGHAT, CDR2 FQNNGV. V trimming: 0 bases; J trimming: 9 bases; junction bases outside the gene matches: 10. DNA of the CDR3: TGTGCCAGCAGCTTAGATAGTCGGACAGGGGGCGCGGGCATTCAGTACTTC. Its protein is CASSLDSRTGGAGIQYF.

The rearrangement uses TRBV7-6 and TRBJ2-7; 8 bases agree with TRBD2. This CDR3 comprises 15 residues. Germline V lookup: CDR1 SGHVS, CDR2 FNYEAQ. Unmatched junction bases numbered 6, after V lost 2 bases and J lost 3 bases. The CDR3 DNA follows: TGTGCCAGCAGCTTACCGATAGCGGGGAGCTACGAGCAGTACTTC. Translated: CASSLPIAGSYEQYF.

The V gene is TRBV27, the J gene TRBJ2-1, with 9 bases identical to TRBD2. The CDR3 runs to 17 residues. Per the germline V gene, CDR1 is MNHEY and CDR2 is SMNVEV (reference sequence). The trim removed 5 bases at V and 9 bases at J, leaving 17 bases unmatched. This CDR3 is CASSRPIAGDRDGEQFF. In nucleotides, the CDR3 is TGTGCCAGCAGTCGACCTATAGCGGGAGACCGTGACGGTGAGCAGTTCTTC.